These 24 T cell receptor beta chains were all obtained from the same sample, sequenced in a study of T cells in Graves' hyperthyroidism and ophthalmopathy. What was amplified from RNA transcripts were TCR beta CDR3 regions. HTBI primers drove first-round RT-PCR of the TCR CDR3. MiXCR, applied by TCRdb to the multiplex PCR reads, yields one record per CDR3 protein. The sample yields 480,000 or so distinct CDR3 sequences, approximately 15% seen once. The source material was blood. The origin of the receptors is a woman aged 18-35 years with Graves' hyperthyroidism.

This clonotype was observed a handful of times. The rearrangement joins TRBV5-4 to TRBJ1-2; D not resolved. The length of the CDR3 is 14 residues. With 1 base removed from V and 0 bases from J, the gap between germline ends came to 7 bases. Germline V gene data show CDR1 as SGHNT and CDR2 as YYREEE (reference sequence). CDR3 nucleotide sequence: TGTGCCAGCAGCTTGCCCGAAGCTAACTATGGCTACACCTTC. Protein: CASSLPEANYGYTF.

This rearrangement joins TRBV4-1 to TRBJ1-3, with D possibly matching TRBD1 (5 bases). The V end was cut by 4 bases, the J end by 3 bases, with 10 bases between. Germline V gives CDR1 MGHRA, CDR2 YSYEKL. The CDR3 covers 14 residues. For the CDR3, the DNA is TGCGCCAGCAGCCCACAGGTCCTTGGAAACACCATATATTTT. Protein sequence: CASSPQVLGNTIYF.

The V and J genes are TRBV6-5 and TRBJ1-6; tentatively, D is TRBD1 (5 bases). V lost 2 bases, J lost 5 bases, and 10 bases lay in between. This CDR3 is 15 amino acids long. The germline CDR1 and CDR2 sequences are MNHEY and SVGAGI. The CDR3 loop reads CASSYPGGNNSPLHF. CDR3 in DNA: TGTGCCAGCAGTTACCCGGGGGGAAATAATTCACCCCTCCACTTT.

This clonotype has a count of ten or more. The J gene is TRBJ1-4, the V gene TRBV12-3 or TRBV12-4; 11 bases align to TRBD1. The CDR3 spans 15 residues. V shed 3 bases and J 6 bases; nucleotides not matched to a gene: 3. CDR3 sequence (DNA): TGTGCCAGCAGTTTTAGGGGACAGGGGGATGAAAAACTGTTTTTT. Protein product: CASSFRGQGDEKLFF.

This sequence joins TRBV10-2 and TRBJ2-1; TRBD2 is a possible D gene (6 bases). Trimming removed 5 bases from V and 13 bases from J, with 15 bases in between. CDR3 size: 12 residues. Germline V gene data show CDR1 as WSHSY and CDR2 as SAAADI. The CDR3 reads CASSLSGEVQFF. In DNA form, the CDR3 reads TGCGCCAGCAGTCTTAGCGGAGAGGTCCAGTTCTTC.

This clonotype was counted many times. The chain joins TRBV6-1 to TRBJ1-3; D ambiguous. Germline CDR1 MNHNS, CDR2 SASEGT. CDR3 length equals 12 residues. Between the trimmed V and J ends, which lost 7 bases and 1 base, there was a span of 5 bases. This CDR3 is CASIASGNTIYF. The CDR3 DNA follows: TGTGCCAGCATCGCATCTGGAAACACCATATATTTT.

This clonotype was observed a handful of times. The V and J genes are TRBV3-1 and TRBJ1-2; D uncertain. Trimming cost V 0 bases and J 4 bases, with 6 bases left between them. CDR3 length: 13 amino acids. Germline CDR1 reads LGHDT; CDR2 reads YNNKEL (reference sequence). CDR3 region: CASSQEHVYGYTF. The CDR3 DNA reads TGTGCCAGCAGCCAAGAACATGTCTATGGCTACACCTTC. Supplemented by reference TRBV3-1 and TRBJ1-2, the full variable domain reads DTAVSQTPKYLVTQMGNDKSIKCEQNLGHDTMYWYKQDSKKFLKIMFSYNNKELIINETVPNRFSPKSPDKAHLNLHINSLELGDSAVYFCASSQEHVYGYTFGSGTRLTVV.

This clonotype was counted many times. The chain links TRBV6-1 to TRBJ2-1; 8 positions match TRBD2. The germline gives CDR1 MNHNS, CDR2 SASEGT. V lost 3 bases, J lost 7 bases, and 5 bases stayed unmatched. The CDR3 spans 14 residues. This CDR3 is CASSDPRLANEQFF. The CDR3 nucleotides read TGTGCCAGCAGTGACCCTAGACTAGCGAATGAGCAGTTCTTC.

This clonotype was observed many times. The chain joins TRBV24-1 to TRBJ1-1; TRBD1 agrees at 9 bases. There are 16 residues in the CDR3. V was clipped by 5 bases and J by 6 bases; unmatched bases: 12. Germline V lookup: CDR1 KGHDR, CDR2 SFDVKD. The CDR3 DNA follows: TGTGCCACCAGTGGTCCTCCGGGACAGGGTGACTCTGAAGCTTTCTTT. As protein: CATSGPPGQGDSEAFF.

There are many counts of this clonotype. This sequence joins TRBV3-1 and TRBJ2-1; 8 bases fit TRBD2. CDR1 is LGHDT and CDR2 is YNNKEL in the germline V gene (reference sequence). This CDR3 is 16 amino acids long. V lost 2 bases to trimming and J lost 0 bases; unmatched junction nucleotides: 3. The CDR3 DNA reads TGTGCCAGCAGCCAAATCCTAGCGGGCTCCTACAATGAGCAGTTCTTC. Protein: CASSQILAGSYNEQFF.

This clonotype was picked up a small number of times. The CDR3 region is CASTVAGTDTQYF. CDR3 coding DNA: TGTGCCAGCACTGTAGCGGGCACAGATACGCAGTATTTT. The V call is TRBV6-1, the J call TRBJ2-3; perhaps TRBD2 as D (6 bases). V dropped 7 bases and J dropped 1 base, with 9 bases sitting between them. The CDR3 spans 13 residues. The germline CDR1 and CDR2 sequences are MNHNS and SASEGT.

This clonotype turned up a few times. V gene TRBV4-1 combines with J gene TRBJ2-1; 10 nucleotides match TRBD2. Germline CDR1 MGHRA, CDR2 YSYEKL. The V and J ends lost 1 base and 7 bases, in that order; junction bases with no gene match: 7. The CDR3 is 16 residues long. CDR3 protein: CASSQGASGSGNEQFF. The CDR3 nucleotides are TGCGCCAGCAGCCAAGGGGCTAGCGGGAGTGGTAATGAGCAGTTCTTC.

A word on this clonotype: A much larger clone sits a single nucleotide away, making a read error possible. The chain joins TRBV30 to TRBJ1-1, with TRBD1 as a possible D gene (6 bases). The CDR3 extends over 13 amino acids. The germline V gene has CDR1 GTSNPN and CDR2 SVGIG (reference sequence). The CDR3, as DNA: TGTGCCTGGAGCGCGGGGGCGGACACTGACGCTTTCTTT. Protein: CAWSAGADTDAFF.

This clonotype was seen ten or more times. V and J are TRBV3-1 and TRBJ1-2; 11 bases match TRBD1. The CDR3 consists of 14 residues. V lost 4 bases to trimming and J lost 5 bases; unmatched junction nucleotides: 3. Germline values: CDR1 LGHDT, CDR2 YNNKEL (reference sequence). The CDR3, as DNA: TGTGCCAGCAGCCTCCGGGACAGGGGGTATGGCTACACCTTC. Its translation: CASSLRDRGYGYTF.

This clonotype was observed many times. The chain joins TRBV7-2 to TRBJ1-1, with D possibly matching TRBD1 (6 bases). The CDR3 loop spans 14 amino acids. The germline CDR1 and CDR2 sequences are SGHTA and FQGNSA. Between the trimmed V and J ends, which lost 1 base and 8 bases, there was a span of 14 bases. The CDR3 loop is CASSLGGPDREAFF. DNA for the CDR3: TGTGCCAGCAGCTTAGGGGGCCCCGACAGGGAAGCTTTCTTT.

This clonotype occurred a few times. The V gene is TRBV6-1, the J gene TRBJ2-3, with D maybe TRBD1 (6 bases). CDR1 and CDR2 (germline): MNHNS, SASEGT. There are 13 residues in the CDR3. Trimming pared 6 bases from V and 3 bases from J, leaving 10 bases between. CDR3 sequence: CASRSTGTDTQYF. The CDR3 bases are TGTGCCAGCAGATCAACAGGGACAGATACGCAGTATTTT.

This clonotype was counted only a few times. This CDR3 is CASSPTGGVGQPQHF. The CDR3 nucleotides are TGTGCCAGCAGCCCAACGGGGGGCGTAGGTCAGCCCCAGCATTTT. V and J are TRBV12-3 or TRBV12-4 and TRBJ1-5, with D possibly matching TRBD1 (6 bases). The CDR3 length is 15 residues. V was shortened by 6 bases and J by 6 bases, with 18 bases between the two germline ends.

In its sample, this clonotype was seen many times. CDR3 nucleotide sequence: TGTGCCAGCAGTTTGGATAAATTCTATGGCTACACCTTC. Its protein is CASSLDKFYGYTF. V and J are TRBV27 and TRBJ1-2; D gene unclear. V was clipped by 3 bases and J by 4 bases, with 9 bases between them. The CDR3 runs 13 residues. Germline loops: CDR1 MNHEY, CDR2 SMNVEV (reference sequence).

The V and J genes are TRBV18 and TRBJ2-1; TRBD2 agrees at 10 bases. This CDR3 spans 18 amino acids. In germline, CDR1 is KGHSH, CDR2 LQKENI. The junction had 12 bases not matched to a gene; V was cut back by 3 bases and J by 4 bases. The CDR3: CASSPTGASGRRYNEQFF. Here the CDR3 DNA reads TGTGCCAGCTCACCCACAGGGGCTAGCGGGAGACGGTACAATGAGCAGTTCTTC.

This rearrangement joins TRBV7-9 to TRBJ2-3, with TRBD2 matching over 7 bases. Germline lookup yields CDR1 SEHNR and CDR2 FQNEAQ (reference sequence). V dropped 7 bases and J dropped 0; count of bases not matched to a gene: 7. The CDR3 sequence is 15 residues long. The CDR3 nucleotides read TGTGCCAGCACCCCTAAAGCGGGAAGCACAGATACGCAGTATTTT. Amino acids: CASTPKAGSTDTQYF.

This clonotype was detected many times. This sequence joins TRBV30 and TRBJ1-1, with D possibly TRBD1 on 6 matching bases. Germline loops: CDR1 GTSNPN, CDR2 SVGIG (reference sequence). Trimming took off 0 bases at V and 2 bases at J, with 13 bases between the two ends. The length of the CDR3 is 15 residues. The CDR3 nucleotides are TGTGCCTGGAGTGTATGGGGAGGGGGAAACACTGAAGCTTTCTTT. Amino acids: CAWSVWGGGNTEAFF.

This clonotype was seen a few times. CDR3 DNA: TGTGCTAGTGGTTTGGTCCTACAGGTTTTCGGTGAGCAGTTCTTC. It is translated as CASGLVLQVFGEQFF. J is TRBJ2-1 and V is TRBV12-5; D is perhaps TRBD1 (5 bases). V gave up 0 bases and J gave up 9 bases, with 15 bases separating them. There are 15 residues in the CDR3. Germline V lookup: CDR1 LGHNT, CDR2 FRNRAP.

This clonotype appeared many times. This chain joins TRBV5-1 and TRBJ1-1; TRBD1 is a possible D gene (5 bases). Trimming removed 1 base at V and 1 base at J, with 8 bases between. The CDR3 is made up of 14 amino acids. Looked up from germline, CDR1 is SGHRS and CDR2 is YFSETQ. This CDR3 reads CASSLWQGNTEAFF. In DNA, the CDR3 is TGCGCCAGCAGCTTGTGGCAGGGGAACACTGAAGCTTTCTTT.

Of note for this clonotype: A much larger clone differs from this one at a single base, so this may be a read error. V and J are TRBV7-2 and TRBJ1-2; no clear D gene. Trimming removed 2 bases from V and 2 bases from J, with 6 bases in between. The germline gives CDR1 SGHTA, CDR2 FQGNSA. This CDR3 has 13 residues. CDR3 sequence reads: CASSLRWNYGYTF. The CDR3 DNA is TGTGCCAGCAGCTTAAGGTGGAACTATGGCTACACCTTC.